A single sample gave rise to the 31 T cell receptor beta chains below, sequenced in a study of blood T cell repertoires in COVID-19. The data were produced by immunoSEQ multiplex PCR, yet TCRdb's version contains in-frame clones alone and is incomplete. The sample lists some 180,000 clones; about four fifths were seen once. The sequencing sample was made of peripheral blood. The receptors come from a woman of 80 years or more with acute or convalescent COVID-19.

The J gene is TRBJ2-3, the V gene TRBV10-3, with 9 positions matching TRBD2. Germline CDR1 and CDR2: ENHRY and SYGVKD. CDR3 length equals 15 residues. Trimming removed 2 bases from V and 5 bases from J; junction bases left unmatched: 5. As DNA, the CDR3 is TGTGCCATCAGTGAGGGCGGGGGGGCGAGAGATACGCAGTATTTT. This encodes CAISEGGGARDTQYF.

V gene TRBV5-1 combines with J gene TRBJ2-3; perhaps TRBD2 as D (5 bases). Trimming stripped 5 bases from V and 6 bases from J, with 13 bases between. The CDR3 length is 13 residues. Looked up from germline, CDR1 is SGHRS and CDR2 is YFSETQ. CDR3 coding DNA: TGCGCCAGCAGGCGAAGACTACTTGATACGCAGTATTTT. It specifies CASRRRLLDTQYF.

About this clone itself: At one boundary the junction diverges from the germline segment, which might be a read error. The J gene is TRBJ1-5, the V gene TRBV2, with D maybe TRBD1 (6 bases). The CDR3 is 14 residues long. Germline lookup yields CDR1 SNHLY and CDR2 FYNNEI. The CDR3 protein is CASCEGVRGQPQHF. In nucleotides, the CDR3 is TGTGCCAGCTGTGAGGGGGTCAGGGGTCAGCCCCAGCATTTT.

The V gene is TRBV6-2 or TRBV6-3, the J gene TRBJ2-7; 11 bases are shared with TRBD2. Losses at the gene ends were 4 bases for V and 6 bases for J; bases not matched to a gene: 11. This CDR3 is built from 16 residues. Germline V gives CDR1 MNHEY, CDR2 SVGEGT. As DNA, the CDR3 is TGTGCCAGCAGTTCCACCTTAGCGGGGGGGTCTGGCGAGCAGTACTTC. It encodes CASSSTLAGGSGEQYF.

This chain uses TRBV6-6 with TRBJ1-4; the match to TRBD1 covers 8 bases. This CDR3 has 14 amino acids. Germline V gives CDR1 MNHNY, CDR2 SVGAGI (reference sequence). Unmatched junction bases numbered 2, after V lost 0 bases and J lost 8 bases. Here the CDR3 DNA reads TGTGCCAGCAGTTACTCGGGGACAGGAGAAAAACTGTTTTTT. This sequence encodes CASSYSGTGEKLFF.

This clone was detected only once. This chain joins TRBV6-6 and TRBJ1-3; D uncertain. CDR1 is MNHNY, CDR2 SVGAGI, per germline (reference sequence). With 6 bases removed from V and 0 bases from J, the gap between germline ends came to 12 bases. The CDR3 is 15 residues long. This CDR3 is CASRHQRDSGNTIYF. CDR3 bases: TGTGCCAGCAGGCACCAACGAGACTCTGGAAACACCATATATTTT.

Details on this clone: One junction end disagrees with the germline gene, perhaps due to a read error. The CDR3 sequence is CASSSGTGGLRGQETQYF. DNA for the CDR3: TGTGCTAGCAGCTCCGGGACAGGGGGGCTACGGGGACAAGAGACCCAGTACTTC. The J gene is TRBJ2-5, the V gene TRBV7-7; 11 bases fit TRBD1. Germline CDR1 is SSHAT and CDR2 is FNYEAQ (reference sequence). The CDR3 totals 18 residues.

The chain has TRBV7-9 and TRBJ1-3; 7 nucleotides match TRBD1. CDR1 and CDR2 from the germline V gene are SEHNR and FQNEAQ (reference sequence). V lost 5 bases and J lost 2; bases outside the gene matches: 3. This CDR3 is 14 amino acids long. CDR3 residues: CASSIQGAGNTIYF. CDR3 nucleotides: TGTGCCAGCAGCATCCAGGGGGCTGGAAACACCATATATTTT.

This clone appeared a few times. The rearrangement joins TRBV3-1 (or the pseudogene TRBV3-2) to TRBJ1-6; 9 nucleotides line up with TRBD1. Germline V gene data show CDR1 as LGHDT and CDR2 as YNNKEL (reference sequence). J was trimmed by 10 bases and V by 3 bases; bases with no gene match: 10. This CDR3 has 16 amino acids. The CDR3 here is CASSQAGDRGGSPLHF. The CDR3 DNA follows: TGTGCCAGCAGCCAGGCCGGTGACAGGGGGGGATCACCCCTCCACTTT.

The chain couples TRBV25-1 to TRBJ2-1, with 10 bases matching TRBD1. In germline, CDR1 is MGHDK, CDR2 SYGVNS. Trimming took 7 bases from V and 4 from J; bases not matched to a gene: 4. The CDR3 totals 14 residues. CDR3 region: CASTGQGEYNEQFF. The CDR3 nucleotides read TGTGCCAGCACAGGACAGGGGGAATACAATGAGCAGTTCTTC.

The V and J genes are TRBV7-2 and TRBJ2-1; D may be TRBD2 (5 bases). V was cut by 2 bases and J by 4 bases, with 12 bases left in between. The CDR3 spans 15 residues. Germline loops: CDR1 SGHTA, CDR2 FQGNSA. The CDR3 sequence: CASSLSASLYNEQFF. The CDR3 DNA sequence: TGTGCCAGCAGCTTAAGCGCTAGCCTTTACAATGAGCAGTTCTTC.

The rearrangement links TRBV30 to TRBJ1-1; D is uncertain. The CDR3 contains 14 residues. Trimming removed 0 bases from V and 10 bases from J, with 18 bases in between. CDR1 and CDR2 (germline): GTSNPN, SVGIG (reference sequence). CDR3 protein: CAWSVKAHPAGAFF. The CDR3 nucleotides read TGTGCCTGGAGTGTAAAGGCCCACCCGGCAGGAGCTTTCTTT. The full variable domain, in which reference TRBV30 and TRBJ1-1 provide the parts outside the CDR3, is SQTIHQWPATLVQPVGSPLSLECTVEGTSNPNLYWYRQAAGRGLQLLFYSVGIGQISSEVPQNLSASRPQDRQFILSSKKLLLSDSGFYLCAWSVKAHPAGAFFGQGTRLTVV.

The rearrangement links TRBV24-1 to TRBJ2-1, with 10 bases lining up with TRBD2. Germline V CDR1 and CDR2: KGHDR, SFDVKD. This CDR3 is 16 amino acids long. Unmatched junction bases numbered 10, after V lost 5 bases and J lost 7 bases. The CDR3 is CATSAPGLARGNEQFF. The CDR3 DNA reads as TGTGCCACCAGTGCCCCGGGACTAGCGAGGGGGAATGAGCAGTTCTTC.

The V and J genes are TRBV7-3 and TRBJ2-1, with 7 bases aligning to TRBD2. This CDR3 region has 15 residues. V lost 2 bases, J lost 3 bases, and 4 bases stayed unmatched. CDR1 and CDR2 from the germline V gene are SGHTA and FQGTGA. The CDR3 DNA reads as TGTGCCAGCAGCTTACAGGCGGGGGACTACAATGAGCAGTTCTTC. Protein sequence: CASSLQAGDYNEQFF.

CDR3 loop: CASSEYRTSGGAGAKNIQYF. Written as DNA, the CDR3 is TGCGCCAGCAGTGAGTACCGGACTAGCGGGGGGGCTGGAGCCAAAAACATTCAGTACTTC. The chain combines TRBV10-2 with TRBJ2-4; 15 nucleotides match TRBD2. The germline CDR1 and CDR2 sequences are WSHSY and SAAADI. The CDR3 runs to 20 residues. J was trimmed by 0 bases and V by 1 base; bases with no gene match: 7.

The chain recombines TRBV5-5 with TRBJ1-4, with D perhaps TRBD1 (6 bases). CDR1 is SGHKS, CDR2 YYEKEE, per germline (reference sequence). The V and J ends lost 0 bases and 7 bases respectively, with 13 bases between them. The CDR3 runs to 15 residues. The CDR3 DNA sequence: TGTGCCAGCAGCTTGGTAGCAGGGGAGATTGAAAAACTGTTTTTT. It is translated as CASSLVAGEIEKLFF.

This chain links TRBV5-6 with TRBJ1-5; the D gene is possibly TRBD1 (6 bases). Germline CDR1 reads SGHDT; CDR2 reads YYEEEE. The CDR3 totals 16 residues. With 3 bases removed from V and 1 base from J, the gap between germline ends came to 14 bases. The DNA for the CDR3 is TGTGCCAGCAGCTCGGAAGGGGGTAGAAGCAATCAGCCCCAGCATTTT. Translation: CASSSEGGRSNQPQHF.

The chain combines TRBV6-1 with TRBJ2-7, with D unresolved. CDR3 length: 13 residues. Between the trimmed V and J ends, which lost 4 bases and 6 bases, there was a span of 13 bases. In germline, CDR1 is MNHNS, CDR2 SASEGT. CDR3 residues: CASSGAIVAEQYF. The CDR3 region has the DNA TGTGCCAGCAGTGGAGCCATTGTGGCCGAGCAGTACTTC.

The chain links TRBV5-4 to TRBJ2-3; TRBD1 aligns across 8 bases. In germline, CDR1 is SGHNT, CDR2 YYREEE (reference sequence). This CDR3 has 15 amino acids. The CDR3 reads CASQGGLVNTDTQYF. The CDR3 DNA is TGTGCATCACAGGGGGGACTTGTGAACACAGATACGCAGTATTTT. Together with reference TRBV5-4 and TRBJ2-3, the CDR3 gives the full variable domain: ETGVTQSPTHLIKTRGQQVTLRCSSQSGHNTVSWYQQALGQGPQFIFQYYREEENGRGNFPPRFSGLQFPNYSSELNVNALELDDSALYLCASQGGLVNTDTQYFGPGTRLTVL.

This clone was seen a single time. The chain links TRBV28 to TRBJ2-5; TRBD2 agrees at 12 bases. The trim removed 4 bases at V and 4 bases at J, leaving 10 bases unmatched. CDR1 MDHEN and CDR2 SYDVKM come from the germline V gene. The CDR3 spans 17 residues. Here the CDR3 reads CASSSVLAGGLSETQYF. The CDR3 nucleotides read TGTGCCAGCAGTTCAGTGCTAGCGGGGGGGCTGTCAGAGACCCAGTACTTC.

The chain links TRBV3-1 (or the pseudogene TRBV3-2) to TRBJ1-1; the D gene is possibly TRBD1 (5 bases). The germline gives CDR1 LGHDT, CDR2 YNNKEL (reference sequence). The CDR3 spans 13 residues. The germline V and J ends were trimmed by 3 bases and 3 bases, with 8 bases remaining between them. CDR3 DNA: TGTGCCAGCAGCCAGATCAGGGACACTGAAGCTTTCTTT. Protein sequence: CASSQIRDTEAFF.

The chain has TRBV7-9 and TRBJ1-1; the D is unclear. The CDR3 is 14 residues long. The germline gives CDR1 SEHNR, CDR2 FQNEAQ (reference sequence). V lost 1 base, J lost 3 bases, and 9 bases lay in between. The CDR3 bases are TGTGCCAGCAGCTTAGACCCCCGGGACACTGAAGCTTTCTTT. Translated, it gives CASSLDPRDTEAFF.

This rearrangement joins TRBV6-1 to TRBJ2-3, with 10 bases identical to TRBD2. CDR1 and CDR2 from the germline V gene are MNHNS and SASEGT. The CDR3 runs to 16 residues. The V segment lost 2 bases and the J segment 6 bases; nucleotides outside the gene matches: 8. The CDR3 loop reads CASSENFGAGGDTQYF. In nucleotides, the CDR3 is TGTGCCAGCAGTGAAAACTTCGGAGCGGGGGGGGATACGCAGTATTTT.

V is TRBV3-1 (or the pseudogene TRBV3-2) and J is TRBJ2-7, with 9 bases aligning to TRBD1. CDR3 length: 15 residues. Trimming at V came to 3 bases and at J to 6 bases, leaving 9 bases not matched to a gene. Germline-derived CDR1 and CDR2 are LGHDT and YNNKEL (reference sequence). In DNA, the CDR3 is TGTGCCAGCAGCCAGATTAGGACAGGGGTTCCCGAGCAGTACTTC. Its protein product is CASSQIRTGVPEQYF.

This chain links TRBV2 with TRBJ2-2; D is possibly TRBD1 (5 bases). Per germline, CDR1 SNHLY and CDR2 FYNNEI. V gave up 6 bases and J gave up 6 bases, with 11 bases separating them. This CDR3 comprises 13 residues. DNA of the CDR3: TGTGCCAGCAGGAGACAGTATTCCGGGGAGCTGTTTTTT. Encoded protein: CASRRQYSGELFF.

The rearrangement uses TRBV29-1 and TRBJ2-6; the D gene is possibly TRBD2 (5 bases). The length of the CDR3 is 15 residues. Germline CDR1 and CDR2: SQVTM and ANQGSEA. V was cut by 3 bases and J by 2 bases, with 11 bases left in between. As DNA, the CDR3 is TGCAGCGTTGAGGTTGCGGGTGCTGGGGCCAACGTCCTGACTTTC. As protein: CSVEVAGAGANVLTF. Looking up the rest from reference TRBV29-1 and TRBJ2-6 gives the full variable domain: SAVISQKPSRDICQRGTSLTIQCQVDSQVTMMFWYRQQPGQSLTLIATANQGSEATYESGFVIDKFPISRPNLTFSTLTVSNMSPEDSSIYLCSVEVAGAGANVLTFGAGSRLTVL.

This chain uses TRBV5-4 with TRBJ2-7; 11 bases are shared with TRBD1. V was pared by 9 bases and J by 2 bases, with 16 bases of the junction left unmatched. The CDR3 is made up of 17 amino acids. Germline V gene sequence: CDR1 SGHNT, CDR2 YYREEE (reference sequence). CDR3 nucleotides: TGTGCCACCGGAGGACAGGGGGCGGAATCCAAACCCTACGAGCAGTACTTC. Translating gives CATGGQGAESKPYEQYF.

CDR3 sequence: CASRRQGNTEAFF. The DNA of the CDR3 is TGTGCCAGCAGGAGGCAGGGGAACACTGAAGCTTTCTTT. The J gene is TRBJ1-1, the V gene TRBV27, with D tentatively TRBD1 (5 bases). Germline CDR1 is MNHEY and CDR2 is SMNVEV (reference sequence). The CDR3 totals 13 residues. Deletions cut 6 bases from V and 1 base from J, with 9 bases between.

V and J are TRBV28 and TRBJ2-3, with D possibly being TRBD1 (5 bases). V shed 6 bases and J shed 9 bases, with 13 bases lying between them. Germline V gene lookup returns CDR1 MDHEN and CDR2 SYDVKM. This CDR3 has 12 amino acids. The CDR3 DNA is TGTGCCAGCAGCTACGACAGAGTAACGCAGTATTTT. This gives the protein CASSYDRVTQYF.

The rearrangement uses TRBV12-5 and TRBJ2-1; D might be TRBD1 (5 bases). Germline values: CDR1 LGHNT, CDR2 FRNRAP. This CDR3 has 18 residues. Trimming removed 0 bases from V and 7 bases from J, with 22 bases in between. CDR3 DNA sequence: TGTGCTAGTGGTTTGGTAGAGATGCTTGGGCAGGGAATGAATGAGCAGTTCTTC. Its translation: CASGLVEMLGQGMNEQFF.

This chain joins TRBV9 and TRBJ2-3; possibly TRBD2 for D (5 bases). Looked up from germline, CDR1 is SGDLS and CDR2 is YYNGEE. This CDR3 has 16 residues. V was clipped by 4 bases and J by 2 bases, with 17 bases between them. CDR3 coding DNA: TGTGCCAGCAGCCCAAGGCTCGGGGAGAACACAGATACGCAGTATTTT. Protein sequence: CASSPRLGENTDTQYF. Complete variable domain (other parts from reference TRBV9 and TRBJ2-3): DSGVTQTPKHLITATGQRVTLRCSPRSGDLSVYWYQQSLDQGLQFLIQYYNGEERAKGNILERFSAQQFPDLHSELNLSSLELGDSALYFCASSPRLGENTDTQYFGPGTRLTVL.